The sequence of this T cell receptor beta chain was determined in a study of blood T cells in healthy people across ages. Turning to this clonotype: One junction end disagrees with the germline gene, perhaps due to a read error.

The CDR3 sequence is 15 residues long. CDR1 is SGHDT and CDR2 is YYEEEE in the germline V gene. The study drew donors from healthy Caucasian individuals in Russia aged roughly 6 to 95. A second PCR of 7 to 11 cycles used a sample-barcoded 5' primer and a J-beta primer mix. TCRdb used MiXCR to reprocess the 5' RACE reads, holding one entry per CDR3 protein. The sample comprises roughly 1.6 million distinct CDR3 sequences, about 35% of which are singletons, and 11% rests with the top ten. The sample consisted of blood. The sequence derives from a woman under 40 in good health. The chain links TRBV5-6 to TRBJ2-2; unclear D gene. The CDR3, as DNA: TGCGCCAGCAGCTTGTGGAGACCGACCCCCGGGGAGCTGTTTTTT. It yields the protein CASSLWRPTPGELFF. Variable domain in full (rest from reference TRBV5-6 and TRBJ2-2): DAGVTQSPTHLIKTRGQQVTLRCSPKSGHDTVSWYQQALGQGPQFIFQYYEEEERQRGNFPDRFSGHQFPNYSSELNVNALLLGDSALYLCASSLWRPTPGELFFGEGSRLTVL.